This record concerns one T cell receptor beta chain sequence. Its antigen is undetermined. The data belong to a study of CD8 T cells in ankylosing spondylitis. Whole-study results and caveats: Peripheral blood held disease-linked clones only at relatively low frequency, and these were CD8+. Apparently characteristic of ankylosing spondylitis blood was a TCR beta motif (about 8 highly homologous variants). The clones that were linked to disease were reported to be significantly enriched in matched synovial fluid samples from ankylosing spondylitis patients.

MiXCR was run by TCRdb on the 5' RACE reads, yielding one entry per CDR3 protein. Altogether roughly 300,000 distinct CDR3 sequences are present, approximately 8% being singletons, with the ten largest covering roughly 14%. V was cut by 11 bases and J by 2 bases, with 16 bases left in between. The CDR3 extends over 13 amino acids. From germline, CDR1 is ENHRY and CDR2 SYGVKD. This receptor was obtained from a male donor with ankylosing spondylitis. The source material was blood, either unsorted or a sorted T cell fraction (not recorded which). The chain links TRBV10-3 to TRBJ2-7; no definite D call. The CDR3 reads CALQERPTYEQYF. The CDR3, as DNA: TGTGCCCTCCAGGAGAGGCCGACCTACGAGCAGTACTTC.